Listed here are 26 T cell receptor beta chains from one sample, sequenced in a study of cytomegalovirus exposure and HLA in healthy donors. The PCR had 60 Vbeta and 13 Jbeta primers. The method was immunoSEQ multiplex PCR; TCRdb's version includes in-frame clones alone and lacks a portion of them. The sample carries 250,000 to 350,000 clones, 80% to 90% recorded once. The specimen sequenced was PBMCs. The receptors come from a middle-aged man in good health and CMV-seropositive.

V and J are TRBV27 and TRBJ2-1, with 9 bases aligning to TRBD1. This CDR3 region has 15 residues. Germline CDR1 MNHEY, CDR2 SMNVEV (reference sequence). V lost 8 bases to trimming and J lost 4 bases; unmatched junction nucleotides: 9. The CDR3 DNA is TGTGCCAGCGGTAACCTGGGACAGGGATACAATGAGCAGTTCTTC. Translated: CASGNLGQGYNEQFF.

The V and J genes are TRBV5-1 and TRBJ2-2; 13 bases are a match to TRBD2. Germline V gene data show CDR1 as SGHRS and CDR2 as YFSETQ. V dropped 7 bases and J dropped 7; count of bases not matched to a gene: 10. The CDR3 spans 16 residues. As DNA, the CDR3 is TGCGCCAGCTCAGGACTAGCGGGAGTAGGTGGCGGGGAGCTGTTTTTT. The encoded protein is CASSGLAGVGGGELFF. The full variable domain, its missing parts supplied by reference TRBV5-1 and TRBJ2-2, is KAGVTQTPRYLIKTRGQQVTLSCSPISGHRSVSWYQQTPGQGLQFLFEYFSETQRNKGNFPGRFSGRQFSNSRSEMNVSTLELGDSALYLCASSGLAGVGGGELFFGEGSRLTVL.

The genes are TRBV7-9 and TRBJ2-3; no firm D call. The germline V and J ends were trimmed by 5 bases and 4 bases, with 16 bases remaining between them. The CDR3 loop spans 15 amino acids. Looked up from germline, CDR1 is SEHNR and CDR2 is FQNEAQ (reference sequence). DNA for the CDR3: TGTGCCAGCAGCCGTCACCGGAGCGACCCAGATACGCAGTATTTT. Its protein is CASSRHRSDPDTQYF.

The chain links TRBV6-5 to TRBJ2-1; possible D gene TRBD1, 5 bases. Trimming removed 6 bases from V and 0 bases from J, with 12 bases in between. Germline V gene sequence: CDR1 MNHEY, CDR2 SVGAGI. The length of the CDR3 is 15 residues. CDR3 DNA sequence: TGTGCCAGCAGAACAGGTTTTAGCTCCTACAATGAGCAGTTCTTC. As protein: CASRTGFSSYNEQFF.

This clone was counted a few times. The chain links TRBV7-3 to TRBJ2-7, with D tentatively TRBD2 (6 bases). The V end lost 5 bases, the J end lost 6 bases, and 11 bases lay between the germline ends. This CDR3 contains 12 residues. CDR1 SGHTA and CDR2 FQGTGA come from the germline V gene. The CDR3 loop reads CASSQGLGEQYF. The CDR3 DNA sequence: TGTGCCAGCAGCCAGGGACTTGGCGAGCAGTACTTC.

This clone has only a few counts. V is TRBV15 and J is TRBJ1-1; TRBD1 matches 8 bases. The CDR3 contains 15 residues. Germline CDR1 reads LNHNV; CDR2 reads YYDKDF (reference sequence). Unmatched junction bases numbered 5, after V lost 4 bases and J lost 1 base. For the CDR3, the DNA is TGTGCCACCAGCACAGGACAGGGCTGGAACACTGAAGCTTTCTTT. This gives the protein CATSTGQGWNTEAFF.

This clone was found once. The chain has TRBV28 and TRBJ2-5; 16 bases line up with TRBD2. Trimming at V came to 11 bases and at J to 1 base, leaving 7 bases not matched to a gene. The CDR3 is 16 amino acids. Germline V lookup: CDR1 MDHEN, CDR2 SYDVKM. The CDR3 protein is CAGGTSGRGGQETQYF. In DNA, the CDR3 is TGTGCCGGTGGGACTAGCGGGAGGGGGGGCCAAGAGACCCAGTACTTC.

This clone was recorded only once. The genes are TRBV5-1 and TRBJ2-1; TRBD1 aligns across 10 bases. CDR3 length: 15 amino acids. The germline V gene has CDR1 SGHRS and CDR2 YFSETQ. Trimming at V came to 0 bases and at J to 3 bases, leaving 0 bases not matched to a gene. The CDR3, as DNA: TGCGCCAGCAGCTTGGGGGACAGGGGCTACAATGAGCAGTTCTTC. Translated: CASSLGDRGYNEQFF.

The rearrangement links TRBV7-6 to TRBJ2-5, with D perhaps TRBD2 (5 bases). The J call may be in error: the DNA end matches TRBJ2-7 better. The CDR3 runs 13 residues. Per germline, CDR1 SGHVS and CDR2 FNYEAQ. CDR3 nucleotides: TGTGCCAGCAGTGGGAGTTTCTCCTACGAGCAGTACTTC. Translating gives CASSGSFSYEQYF.

The chain uses TRBV4-1 and TRBJ2-7, with TRBD1 identical over 7 bases. Germline V gene data show CDR1 as MGHRA and CDR2 as YSYEKL. CDR3 length equals 15 residues. The V segment lost 4 bases and the J segment 2 bases; nucleotides outside the gene matches: 8. CDR3 sequence reads: CASSPPGTVTYEQYF. CDR3 nucleotide sequence: TGCGCCAGCAGCCCTCCCGGGACAGTCACCTACGAGCAGTACTTC.

The genes are TRBV9 and TRBJ2-1, with TRBD1 identical over 7 bases. The CDR3 spans 17 residues. Germline CDR1 and CDR2: SGDLS and YYNGEE. V was pared by 4 bases and J by 4 bases, with 14 bases of the junction left unmatched. CDR3 sequence (DNA): TGTGCCAGCAGCCCCCCACCTGGCAGGGGGATTTACAATGAGCAGTTCTTC. Protein: CASSPPPGRGIYNEQFF.

The genes are TRBV28 and TRBJ2-7; D may be TRBD1 (5 bases). V was clipped by 8 bases and J by 4 bases, with 15 bases between them. The CDR3 totals 13 residues. CDR1 and CDR2 from the germline V gene are MDHEN and SYDVKM. The CDR3 loop is CASAHRMGYEQYF. The CDR3 DNA reads TGTGCCAGCGCCCACAGGATGGGGTACGAGCAGTACTTC.

This chain uses TRBV7-9 with TRBJ2-7, with a weak D call TRBD1 (6 bases). The germline V and J ends were trimmed by 4 bases and 6 bases, with 22 bases remaining between them. CDR1 and CDR2 from the germline V gene are SEHNR and FQNEAQ (reference sequence). There are 16 residues in the CDR3. The CDR3 DNA sequence: TGTGCCAGCAGCTCAGGGGTGGCCCTCACCGTAGGCGAGCAGTACTTC. Translating gives CASSSGVALTVGEQYF.

This clone was found a few times. The genes are TRBV10-3 and TRBJ1-1; the D is unclear. V dropped 4 bases and J dropped 1 base, with 7 bases sitting between them. This CDR3 comprises 13 residues. Germline CDR1 and CDR2: ENHRY and SYGVKD. CDR3: CAISGGKNTEAFF. CDR3 in DNA: TGTGCCATCAGTGGAGGGAAGAACACTGAAGCTTTCTTT.

The V call is TRBV6-5, the J call TRBJ2-7; 10 positions agree with TRBD1. CDR1 is MNHEY and CDR2 is SVGAGI in the germline V gene. The CDR3 is 16 residues long. Trimming at V came to 2 bases and at J to 3 bases, leaving 7 bases not matched to a gene. CDR3 in DNA: TGTGCCAGCAGTTACAGCCGGGGACAGGGGATCTACGAGCAGTACTTC. Translation gives CASSYSRGQGIYEQYF.

The chain uses TRBV5-6 and TRBJ2-1; 9 bases are shared with TRBD1. Germline assignment: CDR1 SGHDT and CDR2 YYEEEE. The CDR3 covers 14 residues. V lost 4 bases to trimming and J lost 6 bases; unmatched junction nucleotides: 5. The CDR3, as DNA: TGTGCCAGCAGCGCCGGGACAGGGATCAATGAGCAGTTCTTC. Protein product: CASSAGTGINEQFF.

The gene calls are TRBV28 and TRBJ2-5; TRBD1 matches at 11 bases. From germline, CDR1 is MDHEN and CDR2 SYDVKM. The CDR3 extends over 16 amino acids. J was trimmed by 7 bases and V by 5 bases; bases with no gene match: 12. The CDR3 here is CASSPGQGARSGTQYF. CDR3 nucleotides: TGTGCCAGCAGTCCCGGACAGGGGGCTAGGTCAGGGACCCAGTACTTC.

The chain uses TRBV5-1 and TRBJ2-1, with a possible D match to TRBD2 (5 bases). Germline CDR1 is SGHRS and CDR2 is YFSETQ. Trimming took 5 bases from V and 13 from J, leaving 13 bases between them. This CDR3 is built from 11 residues. In nucleotides, the CDR3 is TGCGCCAGCAGTATTGGCGGGCACCAGTTCTTC. This gives the protein CASSIGGHQFF.

The J gene is TRBJ2-7, the V gene TRBV2, with a possible D match to TRBD1 (6 bases). Germline V gene data show CDR1 as SNHLY and CDR2 as FYNNEI. V was clipped by 4 bases and J by 2 bases, with 15 bases between them. The CDR3 is 15 amino acids. The CDR3 loop is CASSADRHPTYEQYF. The CDR3 region has the DNA TGTGCCAGCAGTGCGGACAGACACCCCACCTACGAGCAGTACTTC.

The rearrangement uses TRBV7-2 and TRBJ2-1, with D maybe TRBD2 (6 bases). The CDR3 is made up of 17 amino acids. CDR1 and CDR2 (germline): SGHTA, FQGNSA. The V gene lost 7 bases and the J gene lost 7 bases, with 26 bases spanning the gap. The CDR3 loop is CASNLMRARSSGNEQFF. CDR3 nucleotide sequence: TGTGCCAGCAACCTTATGAGAGCGCGGTCCAGCGGGAATGAGCAGTTCTTC.

The rearrangement links TRBV7-9 to TRBJ2-5; a possible D gene is TRBD2 (5 bases). The J call is uncertain, as TRBJ2-7 better fits the DNA end. CDR3 length equals 18 residues. The V gene's germline CDR1 is SEHNR and CDR2 FQNEAQ (reference sequence). The CDR3 loop reads CASSYWRTGRSSSYEQYF. The CDR3 DNA reads TGTGCCAGCAGCTACTGGAGGACCGGGCGGTCAAGCTCCTACGAGCAGTACTTC.

This chain uses TRBV28 with TRBJ1-5; 9 bases are a match to TRBD1. In germline, CDR1 is MDHEN, CDR2 SYDVKM. The CDR3 loop spans 13 amino acids. The CDR3 loop is CASCGTGNQPQHF. CDR3 bases: TGTGCTTCATGCGGGACAGGGAATCAGCCCCAGCATTTT.

Turning to this clone: The junction shows a germline mismatch at one end, possibly a read error. J is TRBJ1-4 and V is TRBV5-6; D is possibly TRBD1 (5 bases). Per germline, CDR1 SGHDT and CDR2 YYEEEE. The CDR3 sequence is 16 residues long. CDR3 DNA sequence: TGTGCCGGCAGCCCGAATTTGGGGGGAACTAATGAAAAACTGTTTTTT. Its protein product is CAGSPNLGGTNEKLFF.

This clone has just a few counts. The chain employs TRBV6-4 and TRBJ1-2, with 7 bases aligning to TRBD1. Germline values: CDR1 MRHNA, CDR2 SNTAGT. This CDR3 region has 15 residues. J lost 4 bases, V lost 3 bases, and 8 bases had no gene match. CDR3 in amino acids: CASSEGQKRFYGYTF. As DNA, the CDR3 is TGTGCCAGCAGTGAGGGACAGAAGAGGTTCTATGGCTACACCTTC.

The V gene is TRBV2, the J gene TRBJ2-3; D remains unclear. Germline V CDR1 and CDR2: SNHLY, FYNNEI. Trimming stripped 8 bases from V and 5 bases from J, with 8 bases between. This CDR3 has 11 residues. DNA of the CDR3: TGTGCCAGCGAGCGCGGAGATACGCAGTATTTT. It is translated as CASERGDTQYF.

CDR3 sequence: CSVGGQGFQETQYF. The CDR3, as DNA: TGCAGCGTCGGGGGACAGGGGTTTCAAGAGACCCAGTACTTC. This chain joins TRBV29-1 and TRBJ2-5, with 10 bases matching TRBD1. V dropped 6 bases and J dropped 2; count of bases not matched to a gene: 6. The CDR3 loop spans 14 amino acids. Per germline, CDR1 SQVTM and CDR2 ANQGSEA.